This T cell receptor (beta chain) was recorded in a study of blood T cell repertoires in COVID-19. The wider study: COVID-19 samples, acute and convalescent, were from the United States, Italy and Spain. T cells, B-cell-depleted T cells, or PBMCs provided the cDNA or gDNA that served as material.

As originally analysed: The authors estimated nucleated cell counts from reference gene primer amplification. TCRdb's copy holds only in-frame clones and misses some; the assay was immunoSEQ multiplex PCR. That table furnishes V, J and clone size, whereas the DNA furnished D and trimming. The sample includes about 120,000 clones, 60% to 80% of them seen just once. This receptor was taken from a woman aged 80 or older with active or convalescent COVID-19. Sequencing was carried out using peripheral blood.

Here the CDR3 DNA reads TGTGCCAGCGGCCCCTACCAGGTCCTAGCGGGAATGAGGGGGACCGGGGAGCTGTTTTTT. It encodes CASGPYQVLAGMRGTGELFF. The chain joins TRBV3-1 (or the pseudogene TRBV3-2) to TRBJ2-2; 9 bases map to TRBD2. Germline-derived CDR1 and CDR2 are LGHDT and YNNKEL (reference sequence). After removal of 8 bases from V and 5 bases from J, the junction contained 24 bases not matched to a gene. This CDR3 is 20 amino acids long.